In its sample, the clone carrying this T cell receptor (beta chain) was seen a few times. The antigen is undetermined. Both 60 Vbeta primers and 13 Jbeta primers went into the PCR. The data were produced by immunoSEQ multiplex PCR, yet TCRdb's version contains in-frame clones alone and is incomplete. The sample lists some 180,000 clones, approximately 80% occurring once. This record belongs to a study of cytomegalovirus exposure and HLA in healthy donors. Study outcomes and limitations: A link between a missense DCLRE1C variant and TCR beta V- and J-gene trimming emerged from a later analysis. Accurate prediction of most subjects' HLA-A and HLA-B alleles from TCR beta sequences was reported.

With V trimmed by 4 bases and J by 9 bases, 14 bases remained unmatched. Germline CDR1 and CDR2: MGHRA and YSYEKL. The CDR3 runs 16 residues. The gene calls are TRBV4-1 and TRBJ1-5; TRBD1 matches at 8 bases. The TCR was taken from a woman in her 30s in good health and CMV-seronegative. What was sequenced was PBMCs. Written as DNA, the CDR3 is TGCGCCAGCAGCCCCACCCCTGGACAGGGCTTAAGGCCCCAGCATTTT. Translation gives CASSPTPGQGLRPQHF.